The T cell receptor (beta chain) under discussion was sequenced for a study of pediatric ulcerative colitis. Study in general: Six to eight patients showed pancolitis and two showed left-sided colitis.

The data were produced by immunoSEQ multiplex PCR, yet TCRdb's version contains in-frame clones alone and is incomplete. The sample carries approximately 5,000 clones, 80% to 90% recorded once. Material for sequencing was blood. The clonotype originates from a boy younger than 18 with mild ulcerative colitis.

Here the CDR3 reads CATRGTPSYEQYF. The CDR3 nucleotides read TGTGCCACCAGGGGGACACCCTCCTACGAGCAGTACTTC. The chain combines TRBV28 with TRBJ2-7; TRBD1 aligns across 7 bases. V gave up 10 bases and J gave up 0 bases; unmatched junction bases: 6. There are 13 residues in the CDR3. The germline V gene encodes CDR1 MDHEN and CDR2 SYDVKM.